This note documents a single T cell receptor beta chain sequence. This sample was included in a study of T cell changes during pregnancy in multiple sclerosis. The J segment lost 8 bases and the V segment lost 6 bases, leaving 8 bases of the junction unmatched. This CDR3 spans 13 amino acids. Germline V gene data show CDR1 as MNHNS and CDR2 as SASEGT. Method: immunoSEQ multiplex PCR; TCRdb's copy keeps in-frame clones and lacks some. The profile shows around 33,000 clones, roughly 91% of them singletons. The origin of this receptor is a female donor with multiple sclerosis, enrolled in a pregnancy study. This chain connects TRBV6-1 to TRBJ1-2, with 8 bases identical to TRBD1. Sequenced here: CD8+ T cells from peripheral blood mononuclear cells, sampled before pregnancy. CDR3 amino acids: CASRPTGVDGYTF. The DNA of the CDR3 is TGTGCCAGCAGACCGACAGGGGTGGACGGCTACACCTTC.